Sequencing of this T cell receptor (beta chain) was carried out in a study of cytotoxic CD8 clonotypes in ibrutinib-treated CLL. Study as a whole: Of the patients, 10 to 12 were relapsed/refractory, over 14 treatment-naive and 17 to 18 IGHV unmutated. Study-wide findings and caveats: Public clonotypes showed up rarely, and on treatment they shrank or held steady. Starting clonality was above that of age-matched healthy donors and tracked circulating CD8+ T-cell counts.

Germline CDR1 SGHVS, CDR2 FNYEAQ. The junction had 7 bases not matched to a gene; V was cut back by 2 bases and J by 0 bases. The CDR3 runs 17 residues. Depth targeted 1 in 200,000 to 1 in 1 million T cells, averaging around 9.5x coverage per clonotype. Assay used: immunoSEQ multiplex PCR; TCRdb lists only in-frame clones, some missing. Here the sample spans 130,000 to 150,000 clones, 91% being singletons. Turning to this clone: Antigen: not known.

The chain joins TRBV7-6 to TRBJ2-1, with 7 nucleotides matching TRBD2. Sequencing used PBMCs, obtained after 12 months of ibrutinib treatment. The receptor comes from a human donor with chronic lymphocytic leukemia. CDR3 DNA: TGTGCCAGCAGCTTATCTTCAGCGGGAAACTCCTACAATGAGCAGTTCTTC. Protein product: CASSLSSAGNSYNEQFF.